Below are 12 T cell receptor beta chains sequenced from a single sample in a study of T cell repertoires in cytomegalovirus infection. No antigen has been identified for these receptors. TCRdb recomputed calls from the reads with MiXCR, one row per CDR3 protein. The sample contains some 590,000 distinct CDR3 sequences, about 39% of which appear only once. The source material was cultured PBMCs, sampled from culture after CMV antigen stimulation. These receptor sequences come from a human donor in good health (CMV status not recorded). Some clones in this sample may be carry-over from other donors' samples.

The chain combines TRBV4-3 with TRBJ1-3, with no clear D. Germline V gene data show CDR1 as LGHNA and CDR2 as YSLEER. Deletions cut 3 bases from V and 1 base from J, with 13 bases between. The CDR3 totals 16 residues. CDR3: CASSQAGLGSGNTIYF. In nucleotides, the CDR3 is TGCGCCAGCAGCCAGGCAGGTTTGGGGTCTGGAAACACCATATATTTT.

The chain employs TRBV6-1 and TRBJ2-7, with D perhaps matching TRBD1 (5 bases). Germline V gene lookup returns CDR1 MNHNS and CDR2 SASEGT. V lost 5 bases to trimming and J lost 2 bases, with 10 bases between them. CDR3 length: 13 amino acids. CDR3 sequence: CASSYETAYEQYF. The CDR3 DNA follows: TGTGCCAGCAGTTACGAGACAGCCTACGAGCAGTACTTC.

The chain links TRBV6-6 to TRBJ2-1; 9 positions agree with TRBD2. The CDR3 length is 18 residues. Germline V gene sequence: CDR1 MNHNY, CDR2 SVGAGI (reference sequence). Germline trimming cut 2 bases from V and 8 bases from J; bases unmatched to any gene: 16. The CDR3 loop is CASSYVGIAGVFVYEQFF. The CDR3 bases are TGTGCCAGCAGTTACGTCGGAATAGCGGGAGTCTTCGTCTATGAGCAGTTCTTC.

The chain joins TRBV2 to TRBJ2-5; TRBD2 agrees at 7 bases. Trimming at V came to 3 bases and at J to 7 bases, leaving 8 bases not matched to a gene. The CDR3 length is 14 residues. The V gene's germline CDR1 is SNHLY and CDR2 FYNNEI. This CDR3 is CASSDATSSATQYF. For the CDR3, the DNA is TGTGCCAGCAGTGACGCGACTAGCAGTGCGACCCAGTACTTC. Full variable domain (remainder filled in from reference TRBV2 and TRBJ2-5): EPEVTQTPSHQVTQMGQEVILRCVPISNHLYFYWYRQILGQKVEFLVSFYNNEISEKSEIFDDQFSVERPDGSNFTLKIRSTKLEDSAMYFCASSDATSSATQYFGPGTRLLVL.

This clonotype showed up many times. V and J are TRBV7-8 and TRBJ2-7, with 11 nucleotides matching TRBD2. The J segment lost 3 bases and the V segment lost 7 bases, leaving 11 bases of the junction unmatched. The length of the CDR3 is 16 residues. Germline CDR1 is SGHVS and CDR2 is FQNEAQ. CDR3 region: CASIDPSTSGVYEQYF. The CDR3 DNA is TGTGCCAGCATCGACCCATCGACTAGCGGGGTCTACGAGCAGTACTTC.

On this clonotype: At one of its ends the junction is not consistent with the germline gene, which may arise from a read error. The V and J genes are TRBV18 and TRBJ2-3; tentatively, D is TRBD1 or TRBD2 (5 bases each). CDR1 is KGHSH, CDR2 LQKENI, per germline. There are 15 residues in the CDR3. The CDR3 loop is CASTPSRDLTDTQYF. DNA of the CDR3: TGTGCCAGCACACCATCCCGGGACCTAACAGATACGCAGTATTTT.

About this clonotype: A single base separates this from a much larger clone, so it may be a read error. This chain uses TRBV7-9 with TRBJ1-2; D is perhaps TRBD1 (5 bases). The CDR3 contains 15 residues. The germline CDR1 and CDR2 sequences are SEHNR and FQNEAQ (reference sequence). The ends were cut back, 1 base at V and 1 base at J, with 10 bases in the middle. The CDR3 loop reads CASSLVGGINYGYTF. The CDR3 region has the DNA TGTGCCAGCAGCTTAGTTGGGGGGATTAACTATGGCTACACCTTC.

V gene TRBV25-1 combines with J gene TRBJ2-5, with a weak D call TRBD2 (7 bases). V was clipped by 4 bases and J by 5 bases, with 14 bases between them. The germline V gene has CDR1 MGHDK and CDR2 SYGVNS. The CDR3 consists of 14 residues. The DNA for the CDR3 is TGTGCCAGCAGTGCGGGGGGCGCGGGGGAGACCCAGTACTTC. It specifies CASSAGGAGETQYF.

This clonotype was recorded many times. This chain joins TRBV7-8 and TRBJ2-2, with unresolved D. Germline CDR1 and CDR2: SGHVS and FQNEAQ. V lost 2 bases and J 4 bases, leaving 8 bases between the germline ends. The CDR3 is 14 residues long. CDR3 bases: TGTGCCAGCAGCTTAACGGGCAGCACCGGGGAGCTGTTTTTT. Translated: CASSLTGSTGELFF.

There are a few counts of this clonotype. V usage is TRBV7-2 and J usage is TRBJ2-7; the D call may be TRBD1 or TRBD2 (5 bases each). CDR1 and CDR2 from the germline V gene are SGHTA and FQGNSA. The CDR3 is made up of 16 amino acids. Trimming shortened V by 5 bases and J by 0 bases, and 17 bases separated the two germline ends. Here the CDR3 DNA reads TGTGCCAGCAGCCCGGACGGGACGGCCAGCTCCTACGAGCAGTACTTC. Translated, it gives CASSPDGTASSYEQYF.

The chain combines TRBV20-1 with TRBJ1-1, with no clear D. V gave up 3 bases and J gave up 1 base, with 9 bases separating them. The CDR3 extends over 13 amino acids. From germline, CDR1 is DFQATT and CDR2 SNEGSKA (reference sequence). CDR3 loop: CSASSRSNTEAFF. CDR3 DNA: TGCAGTGCTAGTTCCCGATCGAACACTGAAGCTTTCTTT.

This clonotype was observed a handful of times. The chain recombines TRBV5-4 with TRBJ2-1; TRBD2 is a possible D gene (6 bases). Germline V gene sequence: CDR1 SGHNT, CDR2 YYREEE (reference sequence). Deletions cut 3 bases from V and 6 bases from J, with 19 bases between. The CDR3 has 16 amino acids. The CDR3 loop reads CASSSGVVYTVNEQFF. DNA for the CDR3: TGTGCCAGCAGCTCGGGGGTAGTCTATACCGTCAATGAGCAGTTCTTC.